This T cell receptor (beta chain) comes out of a study of blood T cell repertoires in COVID-19. Across the study: Samples representing acute and convalescent COVID-19 were sourced from the United States, Italy and Spain. PBMCs, B-cell-depleted T cells, or T cells were the source of the cDNA or gDNA that made up the material.

V lost 4 bases and J lost 1, with 11 bases in between. CDR1 and CDR2 (germline): KGHSH, LQKENI. CDR3 length: 15 amino acids. Original analysis: The assay estimated nucleated cells by amplifying reference gene primers. The table came from immunoSEQ multiplex PCR; TCRdb's copy has only in-frame clones and leaves some out. The V and J calls and clone size were taken over from that table, and D and trimming were inferred from the DNA. The sample yields about 170,000 clones, 80% to 90% seen once. This clone was counted between two and nine times. Seattle-derived patients entered the study during active infection and were followed longitudinally.

This sequence joins TRBV18 and TRBJ1-3; D is possibly TRBD1 (5 bases). The sequencing sample was made of peripheral blood. The receptor's source is a woman aged 80 or over with COVID-19, enrolled during active disease. The CDR3 sequence is CASSHDDRSGNTIYF. The CDR3, as DNA: TGTGCCAGCTCACACGACGACAGATCTGGAAACACCATATATTTT.